This T cell receptor (beta chain) derives from a study of shared clonotypes between healthy human individuals. The wider study: Per-donor plates numbered three CD4 naive, three CD4 memory, two CD8 naive and one CD8 memory.

Germline CDR1 MDHEN, CDR2 SYDVKM. Trimming cost V 3 bases and J 3 bases, with 5 bases left between them. CDR3 length: 12 amino acids. The assay used deep level. Assay: immunoSEQ multiplex PCR; the TCRdb copy retains only in-frame clones and omits some. The table shows 1,400,000 or so clones, with roughly 98.5% occurring only once. Division of CD4+ cells produced a CD45RA+ naive subset and a CD45RA-negative memory subset. This TCR came from a man younger than 45 in good health. V gene TRBV28 combines with J gene TRBJ1-2, with D uncertain. Sequencing was carried out using naive CD4+ T cells sorted from blood. Subset defined: CD45RA+ positively selected. CDR3 in DNA: TGTGCCAGCAGTTTGGAGTACTATGGCTACACCTTC. The encoded protein is CASSLEYYGYTF.